This section outlines one TCR beta chain sequence together with its context. In its sample, this clone was seen a few times. Its antigen is currently not known. Nothing much larger sits one base from this clone, and base qualities are not available. The sample originates from a study of blood T cell repertoires in COVID-19 (dated by TCRdb to the early 2020s). Concerning the study at large: Samples from collaborators originated in the United States, Italy and Spain and spanned both the acute and convalescent phases of COVID-19. Nearly every sample came with metadata listing a de-identified subject ID, COVID-19 status, age in years and sex. A freely available public database, intended as a resource for researchers studying the immune response to SARS-CoV-2, is where the repertoires were released. The dataset comprised deeply sampled blood TCRbeta repertoires from subjects exposed to, actively infected with, or recovered from COVID-19. The material from the prospective study consisted of cDNA or gDNA derived from T cells, B-cell-depleted T cells, or PBMCs. The samples were drawn from two sources: the first 160 participants of the ongoing ImmuneRACE study, and 1,254 subjects contributed by 6 global collaborators. Where available, HLA class I and class II types were obtained from metadata supplied by the sample provider rather than from assay-based typing. General conclusions and limits of the study: The amount of clinical and demographic metadata varied by source and participant and was provided uncurated.

One collaborating source in Seattle enrolled patients while the patients were actively infected and followed the patients over time throughout the course of disease. Collaborating institutions collected whole blood in K2EDTA tubes following their own protocols. For TCRbeta analysis, collaborator samples were shipped as frozen whole blood, as isolated PBMCs, or as DNA extracted from either sample type. TCRbeta CDR3 regions were amplified from genomic DNA using the immunoSEQ Assay, a bias-controlled multiplex PCR. On the study's bioinformatics: The number of nucleated cells in each sample was estimated from the amplification of reference gene primers within the assay. Sequence reads were collapsed and filtered to measure the absolute abundance of every unique TCRbeta CDR3 rearrangement. Productive Simpson clonality was computed per sample as the square root of Simpson's diversity index over productive rearrangements. The table comes from immuneACCESS by way of TCRdb, which keeps in-frame sequences with V and J called. Part of the clones is missing from these tables; in studies checked, under half for an unresolved V gene and the rest for unknown reasons. That table furnishes V, J and clone size, whereas the DNA furnished D and trimming. This sample holds about 480,000 clones; about 89% were observed only once. Together, the top ten hold under 8.5% of the sample.

According to the germline V gene, CDR1 reads MGHRA and CDR2 reads YSYEKL. A distance of 18 bases separates the germline ends of V and J, which lose 5 bases and 8 bases respectively. The CDR3 measures 15 amino acids from cysteine to phenylalanine. Left in the record is the CDR3 DNA by itself, 45 bases read in frame from the first base. Recombination linked TRBV4-1 to TRBJ1-4; confidence is insufficient to name the D gene. The clonotype originates from a woman aged 50 to 60 with COVID-19, enrolled during active disease. Material for sequencing was peripheral blood. The CDR3 protein is CASSIRHIMREKLFF. Read as DNA, the sequence is TGCGCCAGCAGCATCAGGCACATAATGAGAGAAAAACTGTTTTTT.